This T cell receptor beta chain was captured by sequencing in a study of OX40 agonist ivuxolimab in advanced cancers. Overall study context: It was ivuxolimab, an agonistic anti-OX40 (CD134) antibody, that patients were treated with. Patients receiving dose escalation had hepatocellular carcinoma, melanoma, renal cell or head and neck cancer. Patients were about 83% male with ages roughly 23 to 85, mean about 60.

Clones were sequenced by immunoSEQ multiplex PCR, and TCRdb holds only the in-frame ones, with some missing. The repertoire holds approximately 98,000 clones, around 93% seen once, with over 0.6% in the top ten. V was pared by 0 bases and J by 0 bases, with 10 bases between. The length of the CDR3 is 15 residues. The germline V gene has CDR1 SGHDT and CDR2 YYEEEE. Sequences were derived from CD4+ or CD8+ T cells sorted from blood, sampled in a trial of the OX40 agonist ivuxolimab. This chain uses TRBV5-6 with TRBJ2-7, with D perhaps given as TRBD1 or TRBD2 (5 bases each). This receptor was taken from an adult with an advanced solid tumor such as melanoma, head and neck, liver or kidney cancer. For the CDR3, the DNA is TGTGCCAGCAGCTTGGCGGGGCCCGGCTCCTACGAGCAGTACTTC. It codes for CASSLAGPGSYEQYF. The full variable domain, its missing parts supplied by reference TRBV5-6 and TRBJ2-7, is DAGVTQSPTHLIKTRGQQVTLRCSPKSGHDTVSWYQQALGQGPQFIFQYYEEEERQRGNFPDRFSGHQFPNYSSELNVNALLLGDSALYLCASSLAGPGSYEQYFGPGTRLTVT.